This T cell receptor (beta chain) came from a study of blood T cell repertoires in COVID-19. Study-level information: Samples taken during acute and convalescent COVID-19 were collected in the United States, Italy and Spain. PBMCs, B-cell-depleted T cells, or T cells provided the cDNA or gDNA that made up the material.

With 7 bases removed from V and 6 bases from J, the gap between germline ends came to 12 bases. CDR1 DFQATT and CDR2 SNEGSKA come from the germline V gene (reference sequence). The CDR3 contains 11 residues. Study processing details: Amplified reference gene primers provided the basis for estimating nucleated cell counts. Repertoires were generated with immunoSEQ multiplex PCR, while TCRdb's copy carries only in-frame clones and drops some. V and J calls plus clone size are reproduced from that table; the DNA served to infer D and trimming. The sample consists of about 400,000 clones, around 84% of them appearing once.

The sequence derives from a human donor in a cohort sampled during active COVID-19. Sequencing was carried out using peripheral blood. The chain carries TRBV20-1 and TRBJ1-1; D uncertain. CDR3 nucleotide sequence: TGCAGTGTCCCGGGGATCGCTGAAGCTTTCTTT. It is translated as CSVPGIAEAFF.